The present TCR beta chain was sequenced within a study of shared clonotypes between healthy human individuals. V trimming: 5 bases; J trimming: 3 bases; junction bases outside the gene matches: 11. Germline assignment: CDR1 SEHNR and CDR2 FQNEAQ (reference sequence). The CDR3 loop spans 17 amino acids. Produced via immunoSEQ multiplex PCR; TCRdb's table is partial and in-frame only. Here the sample spans about 2.4 million clones, more than 85% being singletons. The rearrangement uses TRBV7-9 and TRBJ2-3, with TRBD2 matching over 10 bases. The specimen sequenced was naive CD4+ T cells from PBMCs. Subset noted: CD45RA+ positively selected. The source of this sequence is a man between 18 and 35 years old in good health. Some clones in this sample may be carry-over from other donors' samples. CDR3 DNA: TGTGCCAGCAGCCCGGGGAGCGGGAGGGCCCCTACAGATACGCAGTATTTT. As protein: CASSPGSGRAPTDTQYF.